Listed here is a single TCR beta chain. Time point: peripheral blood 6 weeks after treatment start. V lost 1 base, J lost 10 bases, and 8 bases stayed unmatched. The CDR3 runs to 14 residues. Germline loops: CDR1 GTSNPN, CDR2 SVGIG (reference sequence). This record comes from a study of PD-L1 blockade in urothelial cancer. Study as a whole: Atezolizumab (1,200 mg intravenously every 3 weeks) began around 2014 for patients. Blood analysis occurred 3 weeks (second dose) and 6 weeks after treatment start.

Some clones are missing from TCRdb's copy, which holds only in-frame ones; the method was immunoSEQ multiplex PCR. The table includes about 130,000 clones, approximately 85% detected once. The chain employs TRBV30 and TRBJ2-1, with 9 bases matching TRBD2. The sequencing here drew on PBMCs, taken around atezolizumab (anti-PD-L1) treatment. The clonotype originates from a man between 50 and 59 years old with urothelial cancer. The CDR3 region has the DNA TGTGCCTGGAGTGGACTAGCGGAGGGGGGGGAGCAGTTCTTC. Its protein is CAWSGLAEGGEQFF.